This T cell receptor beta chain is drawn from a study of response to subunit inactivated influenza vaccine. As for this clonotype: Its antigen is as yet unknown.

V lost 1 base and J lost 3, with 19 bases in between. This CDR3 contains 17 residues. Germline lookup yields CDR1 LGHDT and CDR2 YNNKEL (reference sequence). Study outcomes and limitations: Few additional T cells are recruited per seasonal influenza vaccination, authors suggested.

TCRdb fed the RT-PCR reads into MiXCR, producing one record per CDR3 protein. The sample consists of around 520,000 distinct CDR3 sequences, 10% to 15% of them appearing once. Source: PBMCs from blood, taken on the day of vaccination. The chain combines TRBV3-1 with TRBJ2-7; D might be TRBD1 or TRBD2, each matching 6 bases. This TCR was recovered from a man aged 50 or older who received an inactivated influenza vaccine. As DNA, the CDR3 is TGTGCCAGCAGCCAAGCCGGGGGCGGATCAATCAGCTACGAGCAGTACTTC. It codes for CASSQAGGGSISYEQYF.